The next 17 T cell receptor beta chains were all read from a single sample in a study of cytomegalovirus exposure and HLA in healthy donors (dated by TCRdb to the late 2010s). Receptors were amplified or captured by the immunoSEQ multiplex PCR assay. For the multiplex PCR, a mixture combining 60 forward primers for TCR Vbeta segments and 13 reverse primers for TCR Jbeta segments was used. This is the immuneACCESS table as TCRdb keeps it, with only in-frame sequences that have V and J called. A part of the clones is gone; compared with another copy, unresolved V genes explain less than half, and the rest is unexplained. This sample lists more than 140,000 clones; about three quarters were detected once. About 0.66% of the sample is held by the ten biggest clonotypes. Sequenced: PBMCs. These receptors all come from a male donor in good health and CMV-seronegative.

A single count supports this clone. Written as DNA, the CDR3 is TGTGCCAGCAGCCAAGCCGACAGCCTTTATAGCAATCAGCCCCAGCATTTT. Protein: CASSQADSLYSNQPQHF. The V and J genes are TRBV4-2 and TRBJ1-5; D perhaps matches TRBD1 (5 bases). The V gene's germline CDR1 is LGHNA and CDR2 YNFKEQ. The V end was cut by 1 base, the J end by 0 bases, with 13 bases between. The CDR3 has 17 amino acids.

This chain connects TRBV11-2 to TRBJ2-1, with TRBD2 matching 14 bases. Germline CDR1 is SGHAT and CDR2 is FQNNGV. The V and J ends lost 8 bases and 7 bases, in that order; junction bases with no gene match: 7. This CDR3 spans 15 amino acids. CDR3 region: CASATSGGAGNEQFF. CDR3 nucleotide sequence: TGTGCCAGCGCGACTAGCGGGGGGGCCGGAAATGAGCAGTTCTTC.

The chain has TRBV2 and TRBJ1-5; possible D gene TRBD1, 5 bases. V lost 6 bases and J lost 2, with 11 bases in between. Germline-derived CDR1 and CDR2 are SNHLY and FYNNEI. This CDR3 contains 14 residues. The CDR3 nucleotides are TGTGCCAGCAGAAGGGGATCGGGCAATCAGCCCCAGCATTTT. Translating it yields CASRRGSGNQPQHF. The variable domain in full, completed from reference TRBV2 and TRBJ1-5, reads EPEVTQTPSHQVTQMGQEVILRCVPISNHLYFYWYRQILGQKVEFLVSFYNNEISEKSEIFDDQFSVERPDGSNFTLKIRSTKLEDSAMYFCASRRGSGNQPQHFGDGTRLSIL.

The chain has TRBV7-3 and TRBJ1-2; the D gene is possibly TRBD1 (6 bases). V was cut by 5 bases and J by 6 bases, with 13 bases left in between. The V gene's germline CDR1 is SGHTA and CDR2 FQGTGA. The CDR3 is 13 amino acids. The chain's CDR3 is CASSPLDSHGYTF. The CDR3 nucleotides are TGTGCCAGCAGCCCCTTGGACAGCCATGGCTACACCTTC. The full variable domain, in which reference TRBV7-3 and TRBJ1-2 provide the parts outside the CDR3, is GAGVSQTPSNKVTEKGKYVELRCDPISGHTALYWYRQSLGQGPEFLIYFQGTGAADDSGLPNDRFFAVRPEGSVSTLKIQRTERGDSAVYLCASSPLDSHGYTFGSGTRLTVV.

J is TRBJ2-3 and V is TRBV5-1; maybe TRBD1 (5 bases). Trimming shortened V by 0 bases and J by 4 bases, and 15 bases separated the two germline ends. Germline V gene data show CDR1 as SGHRS and CDR2 as YFSETQ. The CDR3 has 16 residues. The CDR3 loop reads CASSLGATAIADTQYF. The CDR3, as DNA: TGCGCCAGCAGCTTGGGCGCGACAGCTATCGCAGATACGCAGTATTTT.

The chain employs TRBV10-3 and TRBJ2-6, with D maybe TRBD2 (6 bases). Per germline, CDR1 ENHRY and CDR2 SYGVKD. V dropped 0 bases and J dropped 4 bases, with 10 bases sitting between them. The CDR3 spans 16 residues. The CDR3 spells CAISESGGAGANVLTF. DNA for the CDR3: TGTGCCATCAGTGAGTCTGGAGGGGCCGGGGCCAACGTCCTGACTTTC.

The V and J genes are TRBV28 and TRBJ1-6; TRBD1 is a possible D gene (6 bases). V was cut by 5 bases and J by 11 bases, with 19 bases left in between. The germline CDR1 and CDR2 sequences are MDHEN and SYDVKM. CDR3 size: 15 residues. CDR3 sequence (DNA): TGTGCCAGCAGTGGCGACAGGCCTTTAGTTCCACCCCTCCACTTT. This sequence encodes CASSGDRPLVPPLHF.

This rearrangement joins TRBV6-6 to TRBJ1-1; 12 nucleotides line up with TRBD1. Germline V gene lookup returns CDR1 MNHNY and CDR2 SVGAGI (reference sequence). V lost 7 bases to trimming and J lost 8 bases; unmatched junction nucleotides: 11. The CDR3 loop spans 15 amino acids. CDR3 nucleotide sequence: TGTGCCAGCACCGTAGCCGGGACAGGGGGCATGGAAGCTTTCTTT. This translates into CASTVAGTGGMEAFF.

This chain connects TRBV6-6 to TRBJ1-2; D perhaps matches TRBD1 (6 bases). This CDR3 has 14 amino acids. The germline gives CDR1 MNHNY, CDR2 SVGAGI (reference sequence). V dropped 6 bases and J dropped 1 base, with 12 bases sitting between them. The CDR3 spells CASRRGRGNYGYTF. CDR3 nucleotide sequence: TGTGCCAGCAGAAGGGGCAGGGGTAACTATGGCTACACCTTC.

This rearrangement joins TRBV4-2 to TRBJ2-3, with TRBD2 matching over 14 bases. The CDR3 sequence is 17 residues long. The germline V gene has CDR1 LGHNA and CDR2 YNFKEQ. The V segment lost 2 bases and the J segment 4 bases; nucleotides outside the gene matches: 5. In nucleotides, the CDR3 is TGTGCCAGCAGCCAACCCGGGACTAGCGGGAGACCAGATACGCAGTATTTT. It encodes CASSQPGTSGRPDTQYF.

The chain is built from TRBV28 and TRBJ2-4, with 7 bases fitting TRBD1. The CDR3 contains 15 residues. After removal of 5 bases from V and 6 bases from J, the junction contained 10 bases not matched to a gene. CDR1 and CDR2 (germline): MDHEN, SYDVKM. DNA of the CDR3: TGTGCCAGCAGTAGACCTGGGACAGACGGAAACATTCAGTACTTC. Protein sequence: CASSRPGTDGNIQYF.

The rearrangement uses TRBV7-9 and TRBJ1-3; D might be TRBD1 (6 bases). The V end was cut by 1 base, the J end by 6 bases, with 10 bases between. Germline V gene data show CDR1 as SEHNR and CDR2 as FQNEAQ (reference sequence). This CDR3 is built from 14 residues. The CDR3 protein is CASSLGGHKNTIYF. CDR3 DNA: TGTGCCAGCAGCTTAGGGGGGCACAAAAACACCATATATTTT.

The chain recombines TRBV15 with TRBJ1-5; TRBD1 aligns across 8 bases. V shed 4 bases, J shed 6 bases, and the junction held 11 bases outside the gene matches. Germline assignment: CDR1 LNHNV and CDR2 YYDKDF (reference sequence). This CDR3 region has 16 residues. The CDR3 nucleotides read TGTGCCACCAGCAAATATAGGACAGGGAACGGTCAGCCCCAGCATTTT. It codes for CATSKYRTGNGQPQHF.

V gene TRBV9 combines with J gene TRBJ2-7, with no clear D. The CDR3 is 14 residues long. Trimming cost V 4 bases and J 2 bases, with 13 bases left between them. Germline-derived CDR1 and CDR2 are SGDLS and YYNGEE. CDR3 region: CASSPRQDAYEQYF. The CDR3 DNA reads as TGTGCCAGCAGCCCCAGGCAGGATGCCTACGAGCAGTACTTC.

This clone is a singleton in its sample. The J gene is TRBJ1-1, the V gene TRBV2, with D uncertain. V gave up 4 bases and J gave up 1 base, with 10 bases separating them. Germline lookup yields CDR1 SNHLY and CDR2 FYNNEI. The CDR3 sequence is 14 residues long. Written as DNA, the CDR3 is TGTGCCAGCAGTGTACCGGGTCCGAACACTGAAGCTTTCTTT. Its protein is CASSVPGPNTEAFF.

V and J are TRBV2 and TRBJ1-1; D is possibly TRBD1 (5 bases). CDR1 and CDR2 from the germline V gene are SNHLY and FYNNEI. CDR3 size: 14 residues. V lost 5 bases to trimming and J lost 3 bases, with 13 bases between them. CDR3 amino acids: CASSRAGGYTEAFF. In DNA, the CDR3 is TGTGCCAGCAGTCGGGCGGGGGGTTACACTGAAGCTTTCTTT.

This clone was counted a few times. J is TRBJ2-3 and V is TRBV7-2; possibly TRBD2 for D (5 bases). The V end was cut by 5 bases, the J end by 4 bases, with 13 bases between. Germline V lookup: CDR1 SGHTA, CDR2 FQGNSA. The CDR3 is 14 residues long. The CDR3 reads CASSPSGSPDTQYF. CDR3 in DNA: TGTGCCAGCAGCCCCTCGGGATCGCCAGATACGCAGTATTTT.